Each of the 24 T cell receptor beta chains below was sequenced from the same sample in a study of T-cell reconstitution after alpha-beta-depleted transplantation in children. TCRbeta library construction was performed incorporating unique molecular identifiers. TCRdb reprocessed the PCR reads via MiXCR and lists one record per CDR3 protein. The sample includes 540,000 or so distinct CDR3 sequences, roughly 24% seen only once; the top ten take roughly 13%. Material: PBMCs, mostly from graft donor cells, obtained 360 days after TCRalphabeta/CD19-depleted stem cell transplant. These receptors were collected from a boy less than two years old who had a stem cell transplant for acute myeloid leukemia, so the T cells may come from the graft donor.

This clonotype came up many times. The chain is built from TRBV6-5 and TRBJ2-7; the D gene is possibly TRBD1 (6 bases). Trimming took 0 bases from V and 5 from J, leaving 14 bases between them. The CDR3 spans 15 residues. Germline CDR1 reads MNHEY; CDR2 reads SVGAGI. CDR3 nucleotides: TGTGCCAGCAGTTACTCGAATCAGGGGCCGGACGAGCAGTACTTC. It translates to CASSYSNQGPDEQYF.

This clonotype was seen a single time. The chain is built from TRBV20-1 and TRBJ2-3; 9 bases map to TRBD2. The V gene's germline CDR1 is DFQATT and CDR2 SNEGSKA (reference sequence). V lost 5 bases, J lost 0 bases, and 12 bases stayed unmatched. The CDR3 has 17 residues. This CDR3 is CSALEAGGARSTDTQYF. The DNA of the CDR3 is TGCAGTGCTCTAGAGGCGGGGGGGGCTCGAAGCACAGATACGCAGTATTTT.

The chain links TRBV29-1 to TRBJ2-2; D remains ambiguous. Germline V lookup: CDR1 SQVTM, CDR2 ANQGSEA. CDR3 length equals 15 residues. Trimming took off 5 bases at V and 0 bases at J, with 13 bases between the two ends. The CDR3, as DNA: TGCAGCGTTCGGATAAGGCAGGCGAACACCGGGGAGCTGTTTTTT. Translating it yields CSVRIRQANTGELFF.

On this clonotype itself: A much larger clone differs by one base, so this may be a read error. Given the absence of the conserved phenylalanine or tryptophan at the CDR3 end, a read error is likely. The chain recombines TRBV4-2 with TRBJ2-5; D may be TRBD1 or TRBD2 (5 bases each). V was cut by 0 bases and J by 2 bases, with 10 bases left in between. The germline V gene has CDR1 LGHNA and CDR2 YNFKEQ. This CDR3 region has 15 residues. The CDR3 sequence is CASSQDRDGQETQYC. The CDR3 nucleotides are TGTGCCAGCAGCCAAGACCGGGACGGACAAGAGACCCAGTACTGC.

This clonotype was recorded many times. This chain connects TRBV18 to TRBJ2-1; the match to TRBD2 covers 9 bases. Germline V lookup: CDR1 KGHSH, CDR2 LQKENI. V gave up 0 bases and J gave up 3 bases; unmatched junction bases: 0. CDR3 size: 15 residues. CDR3 amino acids: CASSPPRGGYNEQFF. The CDR3 DNA follows: TGTGCCAGCTCACCACCGCGGGGGGGCTACAATGAGCAGTTCTTC. The variable domain in full, completed from reference TRBV18 and TRBJ2-1, reads NAGVMQNPRHLVRRRGQEARLRCSPMKGHSHVYWYRQLPEEGLKFMVYLQKENIIDESGMPKERFSAEFPKEGPSILRIQQVVRGDSAAYFCASSPPRGGYNEQFFGPGTRLTVL.

This clonotype showed up just a few times. The rearrangement joins TRBV5-1 to TRBJ2-1; 7 bases align to TRBD2. Germline V gene lookup returns CDR1 SGHRS and CDR2 YFSETQ. This CDR3 is 14 amino acids long. V dropped 2 bases and J dropped 8; count of bases not matched to a gene: 7. This chain's CDR3 is CASSFRGDGDEQFF. The DNA of the CDR3 is TGCGCCAGCAGCTTTCGGGGGGACGGCGATGAGCAGTTCTTC.

This clonotype occurred a few times. The CDR3 sequence is CSASRDYQETQYF. The CDR3 bases are TGCAGTGCCTCACGGGACTATCAAGAGACCCAGTACTTC. The chain recombines TRBV20-1 with TRBJ2-5; 7 bases are shared with TRBD2. Germline lookup yields CDR1 DFQATT and CDR2 SNEGSKA (reference sequence). Germline trimming cut 6 bases from V and 2 bases from J; bases unmatched to any gene: 6. This CDR3 is built from 13 residues.

About this clonotype: A junction boundary mismatches the germline segment, possibly from a read error. This chain uses TRBV5-1 with TRBJ2-3, with TRBD1 matching over 7 bases. This CDR3 region has 16 residues. The germline V gene has CDR1 SGHRS and CDR2 YFSETQ. The CDR3 region has the DNA TGCGCCAGCAGCTTGGCCGTGACAGGGAGCACAGATACGCAGTACTTT. Translating it yields CASSLAVTGSTDTQYF.

Many counts were recorded for this clonotype. The genes are TRBV4-3 and TRBJ1-1; D gene uncertain. Per the germline V gene, CDR1 is LGHNA and CDR2 is YSLEER. V was clipped by 0 bases and J by 3 bases, with 14 bases between them. CDR3 size: 16 residues. CDR3 region: CASSQEGWGRDTEAFF. CDR3 DNA sequence: TGCGCCAGCAGCCAAGAAGGGTGGGGTAGGGACACTGAAGCTTTCTTT.

There are a few counts of this clonotype. The J gene is TRBJ2-1, the V gene TRBV5-8; TRBD1 agrees at 9 bases. The V and J ends lost 5 bases and 2 bases, in that order; junction bases with no gene match: 11. CDR1 is SGHTS and CDR2 is YDEGEE in the germline V gene. The CDR3 extends over 17 amino acids. CDR3 residues: CASRHLRQGGPYNEQFF. CDR3 nucleotides: TGTGCCAGCAGACACCTCAGACAGGGGGGGCCCTACAATGAGCAGTTCTTC.

The chain combines TRBV5-1 with TRBJ1-2; no clear D. This CDR3 comprises 14 residues. The ends were cut back, 0 bases at V and 8 bases at J, with 14 bases in the middle. Germline lookup yields CDR1 SGHRS and CDR2 YFSETQ. The CDR3 reads CASSLVGSPGGYTF. In DNA form, the CDR3 reads TGCGCCAGCAGCTTGGTCGGCAGCCCGGGAGGCTACACCTTC. Based on the CDR3 plus reference TRBV5-1 and TRBJ1-2, the full variable domain is KAGVTQTPRYLIKTRGQQVTLSCSPISGHRSVSWYQQTPGQGLQFLFEYFSETQRNKGNFPGRFSGRQFSNSRSEMNVSTLELGDSALYLCASSLVGSPGGYTFGSGTRLTVV.

This clonotype showed up many times. The V call is TRBV28, the J call TRBJ2-3, with D possibly matching TRBD2 (5 bases). Germline lookup yields CDR1 MDHEN and CDR2 SYDVKM. Trimming took 2 bases from V and 0 from J, leaving 12 bases between them. There are 16 residues in the CDR3. CDR3 coding DNA: TGTGCCAGCAGTTTACCACGGGGATTAAGCACAGATACGCAGTATTTT. It codes for CASSLPRGLSTDTQYF.

This chain uses TRBV20-1 with TRBJ2-7; tentatively, D is TRBD1 (6 bases). CDR1 and CDR2 from the germline V gene are DFQATT and SNEGSKA (reference sequence). Trimming stripped 4 bases from V and 5 bases from J, with 15 bases between. The CDR3 is made up of 13 amino acids. For the CDR3, the DNA is TGCAGTGCTATTCTGGCAGGGGCCCACGAGCAGTACGTC. It specifies CSAILAGAHEQYV.

The rearrangement joins TRBV6-1 to TRBJ2-7; 11 bases line up with TRBD2. The CDR3 extends over 15 amino acids. V was pared by 6 bases and J by 6 bases, with 10 bases of the junction left unmatched. Looked up from germline, CDR1 is MNHNS and CDR2 is SASEGT. This CDR3 reads CASRMTSGVDSEQYV. The CDR3 DNA reads as TGTGCCAGCAGGATGACTAGCGGGGTCGATAGCGAGCAGTACGTC.

This sequence joins TRBV14 and TRBJ2-3; the match to TRBD1 covers 9 bases. The V and J ends lost 3 bases and 6 bases, in that order; junction bases with no gene match: 7. The CDR3 totals 15 residues. The germline gives CDR1 SGHDN, CDR2 FVKESK. The CDR3: CASSQIGQGPDTQYF. The CDR3 DNA follows: TGTGCCAGCAGCCAGATTGGACAGGGGCCTGATACGCAGTATTTT.

A remark on this clonotype: One end of the junction fails to match germline, which may point to a read error. The genes are TRBV6-1 and TRBJ2-7; D is uncertain. The germline CDR1 and CDR2 sequences are MNHNS and SASEGT. The CDR3 covers 14 residues. This chain's CDR3 is CASSPGHHYYEQYF. CDR3 bases: TGTGCCAGCAGCCCTGGGCACCACTACTACGAGCAGTACTTT.

This clonotype occurred a few times. The V and J genes are TRBV12-3 or TRBV12-4 and TRBJ2-1; D ambiguous. The CDR3 length is 16 residues. Trimming shortened V by 0 bases and J by 7 bases, and 16 bases separated the two germline ends. DNA of the CDR3: TGTGCCAGCAGTTTAGCTAGCAGCGTGCTACGAAATGAGCAGTTCTTC. Residues: CASSLASSVLRNEQFF.

This clonotype occurred many times. The V gene is TRBV6-2 or TRBV6-3, the J gene TRBJ2-5, with D possibly matching TRBD1 (6 bases). Trimming cost V 0 bases and J 5 bases, with 13 bases left between them. CDR1 is MNHEY, CDR2 SVGEGT, per germline. The CDR3 runs 15 residues. The CDR3 here is CASSYSAGDRETQYF. CDR3 nucleotides: TGTGCCAGCAGTTACTCCGCAGGGGACCGGGAGACCCAGTACTTC.

The chain links TRBV12-3 or TRBV12-4 to TRBJ2-1; TRBD1 is a possible D gene (5 bases). The CDR3 has 14 residues. V was cut by 7 bases and J by 8 bases, with 18 bases left in between. CDR3 sequence: CASKAAGNIDEQFF. In nucleotides, the CDR3 is TGTGCCAGCAAGGCGGCAGGGAATATCGATGAGCAGTTCTTC.

This clonotype was counted many times. The chain is built from TRBV10-2 and TRBJ2-2; no clear D gene. Trimming shortened V by 2 bases and J by 4 bases, and 17 bases separated the two germline ends. This CDR3 comprises 17 residues. CDR1 WSHSY and CDR2 SAAADI come from the germline V gene. The CDR3 loop reads CASSEPPGGLSTGELFF. The CDR3 nucleotides are TGCGCCAGCAGTGAGCCCCCAGGTGGGCTGAGCACCGGGGAGCTGTTTTTT.

This clonotype was counted only a few times. The chain uses TRBV20-1 and TRBJ2-3; no reliable D call. The CDR3 has 16 amino acids. The V gene's germline CDR1 is DFQATT and CDR2 SNEGSKA (reference sequence). The ends were cut back, 3 bases at V and 0 bases at J, with 16 bases in the middle. The CDR3 DNA sequence: TGCAGTGCTAGCCCTGAGGACGTAACTAGCACAGATACGCAGTATTTT. Translated: CSASPEDVTSTDTQYF.

This clonotype was seen at least ten times. V is TRBV20-1 and J is TRBJ2-7, with 8 bases fitting TRBD2. The CDR3 is made up of 16 amino acids. CDR1 is DFQATT, CDR2 SNEGSKA, per germline (reference sequence). V lost 0 bases, J lost 3 bases, and 10 bases stayed unmatched. CDR3 sequence: CSARDGKSGGRYEQYV. Here the CDR3 DNA reads TGCAGTGCTAGAGATGGAAAGAGCGGGGGCCGCTACGAGCAGTACGTC.

V and J are TRBV9 and TRBJ2-5, with 9 nucleotides matching TRBD1. J gave up 3 bases and V 3 bases, and 3 bases lay outside the gene matches. This CDR3 region has 14 residues. Germline-derived CDR1 and CDR2 are SGDLS and YYNGEE. The CDR3 DNA reads TGTGCCAGCAGCGCAGGACAGGGGAAAGAGACCCAGTACTTC. As protein: CASSAGQGKETQYF. The full variable domain, in which reference TRBV9 and TRBJ2-5 provide the parts outside the CDR3, is DSGVTQTPKHLITATGQRVTLRCSPRSGDLSVYWYQQSLDQGLQFLIQYYNGEERAKGNILERFSAQQFPDLHSELNLSSLELGDSALYFCASSAGQGKETQYFGPGTRLLVL.

This clonotype came up a few times. This chain connects TRBV13 to TRBJ2-1; 9 bases fit TRBD2. The trim removed 1 base at V and 2 bases at J, leaving 6 bases unmatched. The CDR3 runs to 17 residues. CDR1 is PRHDT and CDR2 is FYEKMQ in the germline V gene (reference sequence). The CDR3 DNA is TGTGCCAGCAGCTTAGAAGGTAGCGGGGGACCCTACAATGAGCAGTTCTTC. Translating it yields CASSLEGSGGPYNEQFF.